This TCR beta chain was recorded in a study of blood T cell repertoires in COVID-19. Across the whole study: The United States, Italy and Spain supplied acute and convalescent COVID-19 samples. T cells, B-cell-depleted T cells, or PBMCs provided the cDNA or gDNA that served as material.

CDR3 length: 16 residues. Germline CDR1 reads KGHDR; CDR2 reads SFDVKD. V gave up 2 bases and J gave up 3 bases, with 14 bases separating them. Study processing details: Estimation of nucleated cell counts was performed using reference gene primer amplification. Using immunoSEQ multiplex PCR, the repertoire was profiled, and TCRdb retains in-frame clones only, with some absent. Clonal size and the V and J genes are those of that table, whereas D and trimming came from the DNA. The sample consists of roughly 92,000 clones, around 90% of them appearing once. This clonotype was sampled from a woman older than 75 with acute or convalescent COVID-19. This chain joins TRBV24-1 and TRBJ2-3, with a tentative D call TRBD1 (5 bases). The sample taken for sequencing was peripheral blood. The CDR3 here is CATSDSGYSGTDTQYF. CDR3 DNA sequence: TGTGCCACCAGTGATTCCGGGTACTCAGGGACAGATACGCAGTATTTT.